A selection of T cell receptor beta chains follows, all from one sample in a study of blood T cell repertoires in COVID-19. Sequencing was performed with immunoSEQ multiplex PCR; in TCRdb, only in-frame clones are kept and a portion is missing. The sample contains 250,000 to 300,000 clones, 82% of which appear only once. Material: PBMCs or T cells enriched from blood (not recorded which). Receptors were obtained from a man aged 35 to 55 who had been exposed to COVID-19. Each CDR3 is given with its conserved first and last residue. D genes are given only for firm matches. Only part of the rows carry a size: once, few, many, or a class if the clone is expanded.

d_call j_call v_call clone_size cdr3_aa cdr3_nt
. TRBJ2-7 TRBV3-1/TRBV3-2 few CASSPNGGMFREQYF TGTGCCAGCAGCCCCAACGGCGGAATGTTCCGAGAGCAGTACTTC
TRBD1 TRBJ2-7 TRBV7-8 . CASTANLQGGVNEQYF TGTGCCAGCACCGCCAACCTACAAGGGGGCGTCAACGAGCAGTACTTC
. TRBJ1-1 TRBV24-1 . CATSGVQRSEAFF TGTGCCACCAGTGGGGTACAGAGATCAGAAGCTTTCTTT
. TRBJ1-3 TRBV5-1 few CASSVQGNTIYF TGCGCCAGCAGCGTACAGGGAAACACCATATATTTT
. TRBJ2-5 TRBV5-4 few CASSFRKKGGETQYF TGTGCCAGCAGCTTTAGGAAGAAAGGGGGAGAGACCCAGTACTTC
TRBD1 TRBJ1-1 TRBV9 once CASSGRQGHTEAFF TGTGCCAGCAGCGGGCGACAGGGGCACACTGAAGCTTTCTTT
. TRBJ2-1 TRBV19 . CASSITTNEQFF TGTGCCAGTAGTATAACCACTAATGAGCAGTTCTTC
. TRBJ1-2 TRBV10-3 . CAISVRVGGYGYTF TGTGCCATCAGCGTCAGGGTTGGAGGGTATGGCTACACCTTC
. TRBJ2-5 TRBV2 . CASYFSEAQYF TGTGCCAGCTACTTCTCAGAGGCCCAGTACTTC
. TRBJ2-7 TRBV12-3/TRBV12-4 few CASSLSPYEQYF TGTGCCAGCAGTCTAAGTCCCTACGAGCAGTACTTC
. TRBJ1-2 TRBV12-3/TRBV12-4 . CASRRGPNYGYTF TGTGCCAGCCGTCGTGGCCCTAACTATGGCTACACCTTC
. TRBJ2-7 TRBV3-1/TRBV3-2 . CASSQGTISYEQYF TGTGCCAGCAGCCAAGGGACAATTTCCTACGAGCAGTACTTC
TRBD1 TRBJ1-1 TRBV19 few CASTPGYRGGTEAFF TGTGCCAGTACCCCGGGTTACAGGGGTGGTACTGAAGCTTTCTTT
. TRBJ1-5 TRBV5-5 . CASSSAGIRGSNQPQHF TGTGCCAGCAGCTCGGCGGGGATTAGGGGCAGCAATCAGCCCCAGCATTTT
. TRBJ2-7 TRBV30 . CAWSRELPYEQYF TGTGCCTGGAGTAGAGAGTTACCCTACGAGCAGTACTTC
. TRBJ2-7 TRBV30 . CAWMFGDGFREQYF TGTGCCTGGATGTTCGGGGATGGGTTTCGCGAGCAGTACTTC
. TRBJ1-2 TRBV19 . CASSFLAGAAYGYTF TGTGCCAGTAGTTTCCTCGCAGGAGCGGCCTATGGCTACACCTTC
. TRBJ1-2 TRBV6-1 . CASSHNPVVGYTF TGTGCCAGCAGTCACAACCCAGTCGTCGGCTACACCTTC
TRBD1 TRBJ2-4 TRBV6-5 many CASRNRGQNIQYF TGTGCCAGCAGGAACAGGGGGCAGAACATTCAGTACTTC
. TRBJ2-1 TRBV5-1 once CASSSTPEPYEQFF TGCGCCAGCAGCTCAACCCCAGAACCCTATGAGCAGTTCTTC
. TRBJ1-5 TRBV19 . CASSIGGKTQPQHF TGTGCCAGTAGTATAGGAGGGAAAACTCAGCCCCAGCATTTT
. TRBJ1-5 TRBV27 few CASSSTGNQPQHF TGTGCCAGCAGTTCTACCGGGAATCAGCCCCAGCATTTT
. TRBJ1-3 TRBV19 . CASSTGGSRGNTIYF TGTGCCAGTAGTACGGGGGGCTCCAGGGGAAACACCATATATTTT
. TRBJ1-5 TRBV28 . CASSLVEPRNQPQHF TGTGCCAGCAGTTTAGTAGAGCCTCGGAATCAGCCCCAGCATTTT
TRBD1 TRBJ2-5 TRBV24-1 . CATSDVRDRGRETQYF TGTGCCACCAGTGATGTCCGGGACAGGGGCCGAGAGACCCAGTACTTC
. TRBJ2-7 TRBV11-3 . CASAPVRSSYEQYF TGTGCCAGCGCCCCGGTCAGGTCAAGCTACGAGCAGTACTTC
. TRBJ1-6 TRBV6-6 . CASLRQTYNSPLHF TGTGCCAGCCTTCGACAGACTTATAATTCACCCCTCCACTTT
. TRBJ2-1 TRBV5-8 . CASSTGQTEYSYNEQFF TGTGCCAGCAGTACCGGCCAGACAGAATACTCCTACAATGAGCAGTTCTTC
. TRBJ2-2 TRBV7-9 . CASSLSRSGELFF TGTGCCAGCAGCTTATCACGGAGTGGGGAGCTGTTTTTT
. TRBJ2-1 TRBV7-6 . CASSFSVPGLPGEQFF TGTGCCAGCAGCTTTTCGGTCCCCGGACTACCGGGTGAGCAGTTCTTC
. TRBJ1-1 TRBV7-2 once CASSSSTRGGTEAFF TGTGCCAGCAGCTCATCCACGAGGGGAGGCACTGAAGCTTTCTTT
. TRBJ2-1 TRBV24-1 . CATGTGSKGEQFF TGTGCCACCGGGACCGGGAGCAAGGGTGAGCAGTTCTTC
. TRBJ1-5 TRBV2 few CASNPTTGLVPQHF TGTGCCAGCAATCCTACGACAGGATTAGTTCCCCAGCATTTT
TRBD2 TRBJ2-7 TRBV3-1/TRBV3-2 . CASSQLSGKYEQYF TGTGCCAGCAGCCAACTAAGCGGGAAATACGAGCAGTACTTC
TRBD1 TRBJ1-6 TRBV7-2 . CASSLGRDRAQSPLHF TGTGCCAGCAGCTTAGGTCGGGACAGGGCTCAGTCACCCCTCCACTTT
. TRBJ2-1 TRBV9 . CASSRLGASVNEQFF TGTGCCAGCAGTCGGCTCGGAGCTAGCGTTAATGAGCAGTTCTTC
. TRBJ2-2 TRBV18 . CASSRGSGSQNTGELFF TGTGCCAGCTCCCGCGGGTCGGGTTCCCAGAACACCGGGGAGCTGTTTTTT
. TRBJ2-7 TRBV27 . CALKGLSYEQYF TGTGCCCTCAAGGGGCTCTCCTACGAGCAGTACTTC
. TRBJ2-3 TRBV21-1 . CASSKVYFRGQGRQYF TGTGCCAGCAGCAAAGTTTATTTTCGGGGACAGGGCAGGCAGTATTTT
TRBD1 TRBJ1-4 TRBV28 . CATWGTGGSSTNEKLFF TGTGCCACATGGGGGACAGGGGGCTCTTCAACTAATGAAAAACTGTTTTTT
TRBD1 TRBJ1-5 TRBV19 . CASSIPGQGLNSNQPQHF TGTGCCAGTAGTATCCCGGGACAGGGCCTAAATAGCAATCAGCCCCAGCATTTT
. TRBJ2-3 TRBV24-1 . CATSDSTSLAQYF TGTGCCACCAGTGACTCTACTAGCTTGGCGCAGTATTTT
. TRBJ1-1 TRBV3-1/TRBV3-2 . CASTGSPNPEAFF TGTGCCAGTACAGGTTCCCCCAACCCTGAAGCTTTCTTT
. TRBJ2-3 TRBV7-9 . CASSSPGGEADTQYF TGTGCCAGCAGCTCCCCAGGAGGGGAGGCAGATACGCAGTATTTT
TRBD1 TRBJ2-7 TRBV19 . CASSRGYRGQTYEQYF TGTGCCAGTAGTAGAGGATACAGGGGACAAACCTACGAGCAGTACTTC
. TRBJ1-5 TRBV9 . CASSVGGASNQPQHF TGTGCCAGCAGCGTAGGGGGAGCGAGCAATCAGCCCCAGCATTTT
. TRBJ2-2 TRBV9 few CASSVSVSSTGELFF TGTGCCAGCAGCGTGAGCGTGTCCAGCACCGGGGAGCTGTTTTTT
TRBD2 TRBJ2-3 TRBV18 . CASSASSGISTDTQYF TGTGCCAGCTCGGCTTCTAGCGGCATAAGCACAGATACGCAGTATTTT
. TRBJ2-5 TRBV2 . CASNGLQETQYF TGTGCCAGCAACGGACTACAAGAGACCCAGTACTTC
TRBD2 TRBJ2-3 TRBV9 . CASSPVTSGSTDTQYF TGTGCCAGCAGTCCTGTAACTAGCGGTAGCACAGATACGCAGTATTTT
TRBD2 TRBJ2-3 TRBV4-2 . CASSQGQSGAFSRTDTQYF TGTGCCAGCAGCCAGGGTCAAAGCGGGGCCTTTTCACGCACAGATACGCAGTATTTT
TRBD1 TRBJ2-1 TRBV18 once CASSPGGRGLYNEQFF TGTGCCAGCTCACCGGGGGGCAGGGGGCTATACAATGAGCAGTTCTTC
TRBD1 TRBJ2-5 TRBV10-1 . CASSSGTGGLPQYF TGCGCCAGCAGCTCCGGGACAGGGGGCCTTCCGCAGTACTTC
TRBD1 TRBJ1-5 TRBV5-1 . CASSVSGGNQPQHF TGCGCCAGCAGCGTGTCAGGGGGGAATCAGCCCCAGCATTTT
. TRBJ1-5 TRBV16 . CASSRPLARKGQFGNQPQHF TGTGCCAGCAGCCGACCCCTGGCAAGGAAAGGACAGTTTGGCAATCAGCCCCAGCATTTT
TRBD1 TRBJ1-6 TRBV12-5 . CASGWGQGNNSPLHF TGTGCTAGTGGTTGGGGACAGGGAAATAATTCACCCCTCCACTTT
. TRBJ1-6 TRBV10-1 . CASSDRVNSPLHF TGCGCCAGCAGTGACAGGGTTAATTCACCCCTCCACTTT